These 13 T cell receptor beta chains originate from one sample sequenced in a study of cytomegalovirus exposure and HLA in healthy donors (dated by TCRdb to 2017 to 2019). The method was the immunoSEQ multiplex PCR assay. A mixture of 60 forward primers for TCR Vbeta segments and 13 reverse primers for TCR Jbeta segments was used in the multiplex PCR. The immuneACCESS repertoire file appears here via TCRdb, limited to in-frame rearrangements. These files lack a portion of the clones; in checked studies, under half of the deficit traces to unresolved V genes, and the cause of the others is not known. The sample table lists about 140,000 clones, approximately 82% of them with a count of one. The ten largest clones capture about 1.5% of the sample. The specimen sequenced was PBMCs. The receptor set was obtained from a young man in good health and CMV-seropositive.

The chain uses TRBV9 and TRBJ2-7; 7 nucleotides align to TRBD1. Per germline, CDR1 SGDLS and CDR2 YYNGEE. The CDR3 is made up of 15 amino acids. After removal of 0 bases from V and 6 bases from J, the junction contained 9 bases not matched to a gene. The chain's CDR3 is CASSVAGTASFEQYF. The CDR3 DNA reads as TGTGCCAGCAGCGTAGCCGGGACAGCCTCTTTCGAGCAGTACTTC. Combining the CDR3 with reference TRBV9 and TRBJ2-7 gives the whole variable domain DSGVTQTPKHLITATGQRVTLRCSPRSGDLSVYWYQQSLDQGLQFLIQYYNGEERAKGNILERFSAQQFPDLHSELNLSSLELGDSALYFCASSVAGTASFEQYFGPGTRLTVT.

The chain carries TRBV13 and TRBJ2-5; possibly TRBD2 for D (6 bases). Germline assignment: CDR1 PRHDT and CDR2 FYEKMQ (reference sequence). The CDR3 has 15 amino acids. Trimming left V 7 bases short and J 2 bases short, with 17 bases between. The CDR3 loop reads CASNQRSGVQETQYF. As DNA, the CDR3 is TGTGCCAGCAACCAACGTAGCGGAGTACAAGAGACCCAGTACTTC.

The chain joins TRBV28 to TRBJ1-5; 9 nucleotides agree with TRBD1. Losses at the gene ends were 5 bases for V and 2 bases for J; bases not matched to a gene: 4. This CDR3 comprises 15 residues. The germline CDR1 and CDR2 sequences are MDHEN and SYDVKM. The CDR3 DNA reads TGTGCCAGCAGTCCACAGGGGGCTGGCAATCAGCCCCAGCATTTT. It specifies CASSPQGAGNQPQHF.

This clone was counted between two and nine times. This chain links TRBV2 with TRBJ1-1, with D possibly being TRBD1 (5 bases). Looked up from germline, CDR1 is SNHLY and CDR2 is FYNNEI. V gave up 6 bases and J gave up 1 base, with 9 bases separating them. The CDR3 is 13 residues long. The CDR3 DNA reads TGTGCCAGCAGGGGGCAGCCGAACACTGAAGCTTTCTTT. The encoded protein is CASRGQPNTEAFF.

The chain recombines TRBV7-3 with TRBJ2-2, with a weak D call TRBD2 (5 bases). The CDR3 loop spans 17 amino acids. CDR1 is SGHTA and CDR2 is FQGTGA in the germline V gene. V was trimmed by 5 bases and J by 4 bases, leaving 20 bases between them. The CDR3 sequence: CASSVNPPSSVTGELFF. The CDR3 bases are TGTGCCAGCAGCGTCAATCCGCCTAGCTCGGTCACCGGGGAGCTGTTTTTT.

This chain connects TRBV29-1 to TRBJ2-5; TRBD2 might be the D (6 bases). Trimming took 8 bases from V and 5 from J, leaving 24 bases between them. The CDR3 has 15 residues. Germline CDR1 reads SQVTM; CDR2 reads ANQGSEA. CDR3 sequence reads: CSTTPLGGSRETQYF. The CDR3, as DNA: TGCAGCACAACCCCCCTTGGAGGGTCTCGGGAGACCCAGTACTTC.

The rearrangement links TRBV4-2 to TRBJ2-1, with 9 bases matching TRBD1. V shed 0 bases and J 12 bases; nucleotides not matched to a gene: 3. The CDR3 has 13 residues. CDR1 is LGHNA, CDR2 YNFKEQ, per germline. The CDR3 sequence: CASSQDVDRGQFF. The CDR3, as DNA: TGTGCCAGCAGCCAAGATGTGGACAGGGGGCAGTTCTTC.

The DNA for the CDR3 is TGTGCCTGGACCGGGACAGGGGCCCTCACTCCCCTGGGAGAGCAGTACTTC. Amino acid sequence: CAWTGTGALTPLGEQYF. This rearrangement joins TRBV30 to TRBJ2-7; 10 bases align to TRBD1. The CDR3 has 17 residues. The ends lost 4 bases at V and 7 bases at J; junction bases unmatched: 19. Germline-derived CDR1 and CDR2 are GTSNPN and SVGIG (reference sequence).

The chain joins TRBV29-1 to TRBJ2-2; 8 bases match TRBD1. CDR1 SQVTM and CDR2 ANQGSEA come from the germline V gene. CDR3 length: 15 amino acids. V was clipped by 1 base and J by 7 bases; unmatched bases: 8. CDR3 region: CSVEGAGGAFGELFF. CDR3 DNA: TGCAGCGTTGAAGGGGCAGGGGGCGCGTTCGGGGAGCTGTTTTTT.

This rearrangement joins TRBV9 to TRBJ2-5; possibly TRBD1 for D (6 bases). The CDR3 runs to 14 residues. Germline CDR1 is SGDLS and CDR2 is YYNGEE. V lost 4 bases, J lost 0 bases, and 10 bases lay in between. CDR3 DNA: TGTGCCAGCAGCCCGCAGGGGTACCAAGAGACCCAGTACTTC. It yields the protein CASSPQGYQETQYF.

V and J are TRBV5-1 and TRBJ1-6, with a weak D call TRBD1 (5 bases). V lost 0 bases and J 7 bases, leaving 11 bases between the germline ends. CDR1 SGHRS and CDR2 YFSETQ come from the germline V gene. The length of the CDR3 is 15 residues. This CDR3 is CASSLEGLTNSPLHF. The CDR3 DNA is TGCGCCAGCAGCTTGGAGGGGCTTACAAATTCACCCCTCCACTTT.

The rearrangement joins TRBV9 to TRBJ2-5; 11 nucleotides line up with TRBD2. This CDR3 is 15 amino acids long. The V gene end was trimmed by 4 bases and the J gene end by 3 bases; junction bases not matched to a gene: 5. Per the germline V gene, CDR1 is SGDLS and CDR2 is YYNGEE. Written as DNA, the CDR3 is TGTGCCAGCAGCCCGCCGGGACTAGCGGAAGAGACCCAGTACTTC. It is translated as CASSPPGLAEETQYF.

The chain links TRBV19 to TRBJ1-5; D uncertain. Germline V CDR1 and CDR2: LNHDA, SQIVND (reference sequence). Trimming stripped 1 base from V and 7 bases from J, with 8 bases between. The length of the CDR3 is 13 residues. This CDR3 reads CASSIGEEQPQHF. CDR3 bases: TGTGCCAGTAGTATAGGGGAGGAGCAGCCCCAGCATTTT.